The 21 T cell receptor beta chains reported below all come from one sample, sequenced in a study of T cells in Graves' hyperthyroidism and ophthalmopathy. RNA transcripts served as the template for amplifying TCR beta CDR3 regions. Carried out on the TCR CDR3, a first-round RT-PCR used the HTBI primer set. TCRdb reprocessed the multiplex PCR reads with MiXCR, giving one entry per CDR3 protein. The sample gives 500,000 to 550,000 distinct CDR3 sequences, roughly 20% of which show up once; 26% is in the top ten. Sequenced: blood. These receptors all come from a young man with Graves' hyperthyroidism.

This clonotype was seen only once. This chain uses TRBV28 with TRBJ2-7, with 7 bases fitting TRBD2. J was trimmed by 6 bases and V by 5 bases; bases with no gene match: 10. The CDR3 has 14 amino acids. In germline, CDR1 is MDHEN, CDR2 SYDVKM. CDR3 in amino acids: CASSLPPAGIEQYF. The CDR3 bases are TGTGCCAGCAGTCTCCCCCCAGCGGGAATCGAGCAGTACTTC.

This clonotype was seen more than once but under ten times. The J gene is TRBJ2-4, the V gene TRBV6-4, with TRBD2 matching over 10 bases. The CDR3 is made up of 15 amino acids. V was clipped by 3 bases and J by 7 bases; unmatched bases: 6. The germline gives CDR1 MRHNA, CDR2 SNTAGT. In nucleotides, the CDR3 is TGTGCCAGCAGTGAAGCTAGCGGGAGAGGGAACATTCAGTACTTC. As protein: CASSEASGRGNIQYF.

This clonotype was seen at least ten times. The genes are TRBV20-1 and TRBJ2-7; weak D call: TRBD1 (6 bases). V was pared by 5 bases and J by 0 bases, with 17 bases between. The CDR3 runs to 15 residues. Per the germline V gene, CDR1 is DFQATT and CDR2 is SNEGSKA (reference sequence). CDR3 sequence (DNA): TGCAGTGCTCCCGGGACATCTGGACCCTCCTACGAGCAGTACTTC. It specifies CSAPGTSGPSYEQYF.

This clonotype was counted ten times or more. The rearrangement uses TRBV7-8 and TRBJ1-2, with a weak D call TRBD1 (6 bases). The CDR3 covers 14 residues. Germline CDR1 SGHVS, CDR2 FQNEAQ. V lost 3 bases to trimming and J lost 2 bases, with 10 bases between them. Here the CDR3 DNA reads TGTGCCAGCAGCTTTATGGACAGCAACTATGGCTACACCTTC. It yields the protein CASSFMDSNYGYTF.

This clonotype was detected ten times or more. The rearrangement links TRBV12-3 or TRBV12-4 to TRBJ1-2; TRBD1 might be the D (5 bases). CDR3 length equals 15 residues. Trimming left V 3 bases short and J 0 bases short, with 11 bases between. CDR3 nucleotides: TGTGCCAGCAGTTTCCGGGACCGAGCTAACTATGGCTACACCTTC. It translates to CASSFRDRANYGYTF.

The chain carries TRBV6-1 and TRBJ1-1; D gene uncertain. V lost 5 bases and J 1 base, leaving 17 bases between the germline ends. Germline V gives CDR1 MNHNS, CDR2 SASEGT. The CDR3 runs 16 residues. The CDR3 loop reads CASSLQPQITNTEAFF. The CDR3 DNA reads TGTGCCAGCAGTCTCCAACCCCAGATTACGAACACTGAAGCTTTCTTT.

This clonotype was recorded many times. This chain uses TRBV2 with TRBJ1-2; D is possibly TRBD1 (6 bases). The CDR3 runs 11 residues. Germline V gene lookup returns CDR1 SNHLY and CDR2 FYNNEI. Trimming took off 6 bases at V and 5 bases at J, with 7 bases between the two ends. CDR3 coding DNA: TGTGCCAGCAGGGACAGTTATGGCTACACCTTC. Its protein product is CASRDSYGYTF.

This clonotype was seen at least ten times. The chain is built from TRBV12-3 or TRBV12-4 and TRBJ2-7; 9 nucleotides align to TRBD1. The CDR3 is made up of 14 amino acids. The ends lost 5 bases at V and 4 bases at J; junction bases unmatched: 6. CDR3 protein: CASSHRDRVYEQYF. In DNA form, the CDR3 reads TGTGCCAGCAGTCACCGGGACAGGGTATACGAGCAGTACTTC.

This clonotype was found many times. V usage is TRBV28 and J usage is TRBJ1-5, with D tentatively TRBD1 (6 bases). The CDR3 covers 14 residues. V gave up 8 bases and J gave up 7 bases, with 18 bases separating them. Germline assignment: CDR1 MDHEN and CDR2 SYDVKM. CDR3 loop: CASAVRGAGQPQHF. The CDR3 nucleotides are TGTGCCAGCGCGGTCCGGGGGGCAGGACAGCCCCAGCATTTT. Supplemented by reference TRBV28 and TRBJ1-5, the full variable domain reads DVKVTQSSRYLVKRTGEKVFLECVQDMDHENMFWYRQDPGLGLRLIYFSYDVKMKEKGDIPEGYSVSREKKERFSLILESASTNQTSMYLCASAVRGAGQPQHFGDGTRLSIL.

This clonotype was detected ten times or more. The chain joins TRBV6-1 to TRBJ2-7; D not certain. V was pared by 6 bases and J by 3 bases, with 9 bases between. The CDR3 covers 12 residues. CDR1 and CDR2 (germline): MNHNS, SASEGT. The CDR3 DNA reads TGTGCCAGCAGGCCCACGAACTACGAGCAGTACTTC. Amino acid sequence: CASRPTNYEQYF.

The sample holds many counts of this clonotype. V and J are TRBV7-9 and TRBJ2-7, with no clear D. Germline values: CDR1 SEHNR, CDR2 FQNEAQ (reference sequence). This CDR3 comprises 14 residues. V was shortened by 1 base and J by 0 bases, with 7 bases between the two germline ends. CDR3 DNA: TGTGCCAGCAGCTTAGGACTGGACTCCTACGAGCAGTACTTC. Protein sequence: CASSLGLDSYEQYF.

This clonotype was seen at least ten times. The genes are TRBV28 and TRBJ2-5; D is ambiguous. CDR3 length: 13 amino acids. CDR1 and CDR2 from the germline V gene are MDHEN and SYDVKM. V was clipped by 2 bases and J by 7 bases, with 11 bases between them. The DNA of the CDR3 is TGTGCCAGCAGTTTAAACAGAATCTCGACCCAGTACTTC. Encoded protein: CASSLNRISTQYF.

The chain uses TRBV12-3 or TRBV12-4 and TRBJ1-5, with a possible D match to TRBD1 (5 bases). This CDR3 comprises 14 residues. Trimming removed 7 bases at V and 7 bases at J, with 17 bases between. The CDR3 loop is CASIGGVGGQPQHF. CDR3 DNA sequence: TGTGCCAGCATTGGGGGAGTGGGTGGGCAGCCCCAGCATTTT.

This clonotype came up many times. The gene calls are TRBV7-2 and TRBJ2-7; D uncertain. The ends were cut back, 5 bases at V and 1 base at J, with 12 bases in the middle. The CDR3 runs to 14 residues. Germline CDR1 SGHTA, CDR2 FQGNSA. DNA for the CDR3: TGTGCCAGCAGCCGAGATGCGCCTTCCTACGAGCAGTACTTC. Encoded protein: CASSRDAPSYEQYF.

This clonotype was seen ten or more times. A much larger clone differs by one base, so this may be a read error. V usage is TRBV12-3 or TRBV12-4 and J usage is TRBJ2-4; 10 bases agree with TRBD1. The CDR3 totals 16 residues. The CDR3 region is CASSSLGQGSGGIKYF. The CDR3 DNA sequence: TGTGCCAGCAGTTCACTGGGACAGGGGTCTGGGGGCATTAAGTACTTC.

This rearrangement joins TRBV9 to TRBJ1-6; D call uncertain. The germline V gene has CDR1 SGDLS and CDR2 YYNGEE. V lost 0 bases to trimming and J lost 0 bases, with 4 bases between them. The CDR3 spans 15 residues. The CDR3 bases are TGTGCCAGCAGCGTAGAAAGCTCCTATAATTCACCCCTCCACTTT. Protein sequence: CASSVESSYNSPLHF.

The rearrangement joins TRBV20-1 to TRBJ2-1; D unclear. This CDR3 spans 11 amino acids. The germline CDR1 and CDR2 sequences are DFQATT and SNEGSKA (reference sequence). Deletions cut 3 bases from V and 10 bases from J, with 10 bases between. This CDR3 reads CSASPSREQFF. The CDR3 DNA reads TGCAGTGCTAGCCCCTCTAGGGAGCAGTTCTTC.

This clonotype was seen repeatedly, ten times or more. The chain carries TRBV7-9 and TRBJ1-2; D call uncertain. CDR1 and CDR2 from the germline V gene are SEHNR and FQNEAQ (reference sequence). Trimming removed 5 bases from V and 2 bases from J, with 9 bases in between. The CDR3 spans 13 residues. CDR3 sequence reads: CASSVTRNYGYTF. The CDR3 DNA reads as TGTGCCAGCAGCGTAACACGGAACTATGGCTACACCTTC.

The chain's CDR3 is CASSSYPNLAGGWYEQYF. CDR3 bases: TGTGCCAGCAGCTCCTACCCGAATCTAGCGGGGGGCTGGTACGAGCAGTACTTC. V and J are TRBV11-1 and TRBJ2-7; 11 bases line up with TRBD2. CDR1 is SGHAT, CDR2 FQDESV, per germline (reference sequence). There are 18 residues in the CDR3. J gave up 4 bases and V 4 bases, and 15 bases lay outside the gene matches.

The gene calls are TRBV12-3 or TRBV12-4 and TRBJ1-3; D not certain. V shed 5 bases and J shed 8 bases, with 19 bases lying between them. The CDR3 has 15 amino acids. CDR3 region: CASSLTLIRTDTIYF. In DNA, the CDR3 is TGTGCCAGCAGTCTAACGTTGATACGTACGGACACCATATATTTT.

This clonotype was seen only a few times. The genes are TRBV9 and TRBJ2-2; 9 bases align to TRBD1. Germline CDR1 and CDR2: SGDLS and YYNGEE. This CDR3 has 14 amino acids. The junction had 4 bases not matched to a gene; V was cut back by 3 bases and J by 7 bases. CDR3: CASSDRGQGGELFF. CDR3 DNA: TGTGCCAGCAGCGACAGGGGGCAAGGCGGGGAGCTGTTTTTT.